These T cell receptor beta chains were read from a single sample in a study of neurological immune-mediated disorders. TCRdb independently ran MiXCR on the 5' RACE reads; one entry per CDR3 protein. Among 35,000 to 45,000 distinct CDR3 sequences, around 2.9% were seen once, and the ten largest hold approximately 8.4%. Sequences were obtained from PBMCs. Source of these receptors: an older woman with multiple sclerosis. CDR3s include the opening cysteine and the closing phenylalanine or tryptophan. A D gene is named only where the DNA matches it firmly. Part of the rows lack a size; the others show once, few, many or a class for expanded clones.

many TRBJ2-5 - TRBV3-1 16 TGTGCCAGCAGCCCTCTGACGGGACCCCGCCAAGAGACCCAGTACTTC CASSPLTGPRQETQYF
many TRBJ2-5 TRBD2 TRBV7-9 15 TGTGCCAGCAGCCGCGGGGGGCTACGGGGGGAGACCCAGTACTTC CASSRGGLRGETQYF
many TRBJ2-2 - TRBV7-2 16 TGTGCCAGCAGCTTAGTAGGGGCCCCGAACACCGGGGAGCTGTTTTTT CASSLVGAPNTGELFF
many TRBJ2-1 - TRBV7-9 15 TGTGCCAGCAGCCCTATAGAACGGGGGCGGAATGAGCAGTTCTTC CASSPIERGRNEQFF
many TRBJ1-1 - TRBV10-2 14 TGCGCCAGCAGAGAGAGTGGCCTGAACACTGAAGCTTTCTTT CASRESGLNTEAFF
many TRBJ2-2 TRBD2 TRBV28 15 TGTGCCAGCAGTAGGGCTAGCGGGGGCACCGGGGAGCTGTTTTTT CASSRASGGTGELFF
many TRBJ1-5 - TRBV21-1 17 TGTGCCAGCTCCCTCATTAGGGGGACAGGGGGCAGGCAGCCCCAGCATTTT CASSLIRGTGGRQPQHF
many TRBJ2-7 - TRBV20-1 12 TGCAGTGCTTCGGACCAACCACTGGGGCAGTACTTC CSASDQPLGQYF
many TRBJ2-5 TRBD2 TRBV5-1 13 TGCGCCAGCACCTTGGGAGGGAAAGAGACCCAGTACTTC CASTLGGKETQYF
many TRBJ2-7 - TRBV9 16 TGTGCCAGCAGCCTAACCACGGGGCTATCGACCTACGAGCAGTACTTC CASSLTTGLSTYEQYF
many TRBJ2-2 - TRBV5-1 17 TGCGCCAGCAGCTTGGAGACGCTAGCCAGGGGAACCGGGGAGCTGTTTTTT CASSLETLARGTGELFF
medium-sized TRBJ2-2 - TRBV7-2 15 TGTGCCAGCAGCCCCCGGGGCGGGAACACCGGGGAGCTGTTTTTT CASSPRGGNTGELFF
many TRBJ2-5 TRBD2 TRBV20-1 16 TGCAGTGCCAATACAGGGCCTTTAGCGGGGATGGAGACCCAGTACTTC CSANTGPLAGMETQYF
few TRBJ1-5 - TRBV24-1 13 TGTGCCCAGCTTATCACTAAGTACCAGCCCCAGCATTTT CAQLITKYQPQHF
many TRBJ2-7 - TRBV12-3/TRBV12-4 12 TGTGCCAGCAGTCCCCGGGCTCTCGAGCAGTACTTC CASSPRALEQYF
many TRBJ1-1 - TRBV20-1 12 TGCAGTGCTAGATGGCCTTTAGCTGAAGCTTTCTTT CSARWPLAEAFF
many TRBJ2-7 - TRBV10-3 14 TGTGCCATCAGTGAAAGGGCCGGGGCCTACGAGCAGTACTTC CAISERAGAYEQYF
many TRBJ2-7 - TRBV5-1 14 TGCGCCAGCAGCACCCAGGGACTTTCCTACGAGCAGTACTTC CASSTQGLSYEQYF
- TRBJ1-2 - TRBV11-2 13 TGTGCCAGCAGCTTAGTCGACAACTATGGCTACACCTTC CASSLVDNYGYTF
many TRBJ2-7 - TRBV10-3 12 TGTGCCATCAGTGACACAGGATACGAGCAGTACTTC CAISDTGYEQYF
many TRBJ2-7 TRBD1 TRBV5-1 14 TGCGCCAGCAGTGAGACAGGGGGCCGGGACGAGCAGTACTTC CASSETGGRDEQYF
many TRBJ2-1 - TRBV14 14 TGTGCCAGCAGCCAAGATTTGGGTGGCGATGAGCAGTTCTTC CASSQDLGGDEQFF
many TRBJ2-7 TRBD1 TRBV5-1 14 TGCGCCAGCAGCGAACCGGGACAGACCTACGAGCAGTACTTC CASSEPGQTYEQYF
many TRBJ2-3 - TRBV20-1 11 TGCAGTGCTCCCTTTCCCCTAACGCAGTATTTT CSAPFPLTQYF
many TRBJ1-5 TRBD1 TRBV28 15 TGTGCCAGCAGTTTTCGCAGGGGGTCGAGACAGCCCCAGCATTTT CASSFRRGSRQPQHF
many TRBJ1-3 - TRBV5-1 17 TGCGCCAGCAGCTTGGTAGGCGCGCGGGGGGCTGGAAACACCATATATTTT CASSLVGARGAGNTIYF
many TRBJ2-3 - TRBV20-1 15 TGCAGTGCTACCAGCCCACAGGGTGGCACAGATACGCAGTATTTT CSATSPQGGTDTQYF
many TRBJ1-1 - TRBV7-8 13 TGTGCCAGCAGCTTGGGGGCGACCACTGAAGCTTTCTTT CASSLGATTEAFF
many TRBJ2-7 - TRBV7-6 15 TGTGCCAGCAGCTTATTATCACAGGGTGCCTACGAGCAGTACTTC CASSLLSQGAYEQYF
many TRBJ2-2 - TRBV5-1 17 TGCGCCAGCACGCCAACCTGGGCGGGGAGTGGCACCGGGGAGCTGTTTTTT CASTPTWAGSGTGELFF
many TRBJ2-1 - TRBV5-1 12 TGCGCCAGCGAGGGGGGCGGGAATGAGCAGTTCTTC CASEGGGNEQFF
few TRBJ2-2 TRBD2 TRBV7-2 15 TGTGCCAGCAGCTTAGCGGGGGGGTCTACCGGGGAGCTGTTTTTT CASSLAGGSTGELFF
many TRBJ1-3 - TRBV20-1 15 TGCAGTGCTATCCCTCGGGGGGCTTATGGAAACACCATATATTTT CSAIPRGAYGNTIYF
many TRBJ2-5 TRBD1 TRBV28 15 TGTGCCAGCAGTATCGGGACAGGGGCTCAAGAGACCCAGTACTTC CASSIGTGAQETQYF
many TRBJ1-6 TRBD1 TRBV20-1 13 TGCAGTGCTGGGCGGGACAGTAATTCACCCCTCCACTTT CSAGRDSNSPLHF
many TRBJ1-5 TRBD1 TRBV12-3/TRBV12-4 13 TGTGCCAGCAGTGGGACAGTACAGGGGCCCCAGCATTTT CASSGTVQGPQHF
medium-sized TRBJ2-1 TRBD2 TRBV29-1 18 TGCAGCGTTGAAGGTGTATTGAGCGGGGGGAGTTCCTACAATGAGCAGTTCTTC CSVEGVLSGGSSYNEQFF
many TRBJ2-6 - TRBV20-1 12 TGCAGTGCTTTCTATGGGGCCAACGTCCTGACTTTC CSAFYGANVLTF
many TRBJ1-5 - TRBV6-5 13 TGTGCCAGCAGTATGAATGTCAATCAGCCCCAGCATTTT CASSMNVNQPQHF
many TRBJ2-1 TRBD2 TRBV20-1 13 TGCAGTACTCCGGGACTAGCATCGAATGAGCAGTTCTTC CSTPGLASNEQFF
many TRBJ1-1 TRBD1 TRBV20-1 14 TGCAGTGCTAGGGCTTTTGGACAGGGGACTGAAGCTTTCTTT CSARAFGQGTEAFF
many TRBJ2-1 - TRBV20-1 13 TGCAGTGCTAGGCTCTACAACGGTGGTGAGCAGTTCTTC CSARLYNGGEQFF
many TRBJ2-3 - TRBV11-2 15 TGTGCCAGCAGCTGGGGGGGCCTTGACACAGATACGCAGTATTTT CASSWGGLDTDTQYF